The 15 T cell receptor beta chains listed next were all sequenced from one sample in a study of shared clonotypes between healthy human individuals. The data were produced by immunoSEQ multiplex PCR, yet TCRdb's version contains in-frame clones alone and is incomplete. The table records around 500,000 clones, 76% of them present only once. Sequencing was done on a sample of PBMCs. The receptor set was obtained from a woman aged 40 to 50 in good health. Some clones in this sample may be carry-over from other donors' samples.

The V call is TRBV27, the J call TRBJ2-7, with 7 positions matching TRBD2. The germline gives CDR1 MNHEY, CDR2 SMNVEV (reference sequence). V lost 6 bases and J lost 0; bases outside the gene matches: 8. The CDR3 totals 15 residues. For the CDR3, the DNA is TGTGCCAGCAGATCTAGCGGATTAAGCTCCTACGAGCAGTACTTC. Residues: CASRSSGLSSYEQYF.

This sequence joins TRBV5-1 and TRBJ2-2; unclear D gene. This CDR3 has 14 residues. Germline V lookup: CDR1 SGHRS, CDR2 YFSETQ. Between the trimmed V and J ends, which lost 4 bases and 4 bases, there was a span of 11 bases. The CDR3 reads CASSTYTATGELFF. The DNA for the CDR3 is TGCGCCAGCAGCACCTACACGGCCACCGGGGAGCTGTTTTTT.

The V and J genes are TRBV11-1 and TRBJ2-3, with D tentatively TRBD1 (6 bases). V was shortened by 1 base and J by 8 bases, with 13 bases between the two germline ends. The CDR3 loop spans 14 amino acids. CDR1 and CDR2 from the germline V gene are SGHAT and FQDESV (reference sequence). CDR3 nucleotide sequence: TGTGCCAGCAGCTTAGAACCCCAACAGGGTACGCAGTATTTT. This encodes CASSLEPQQGTQYF.

The rearrangement links TRBV6-5 to TRBJ2-3; D perhaps matches TRBD2 (7 bases). Germline V CDR1 and CDR2: MNHEY, SVGAGI. Deletions cut 2 bases from V and 4 bases from J, with 10 bases between. This CDR3 comprises 14 residues. The CDR3 protein is CASSYGGGPDTQYF. The CDR3 DNA is TGTGCCAGCAGTTACGGGGGGGGCCCAGATACGCAGTATTTT.

As DNA, the CDR3 is TGTGCCAGTAGAGCCCAGGGACAGGGTTGGCCTGAAGCTTTCTTT. Translation gives CASRAQGQGWPEAFF. This chain joins TRBV19 and TRBJ1-1, with TRBD1 matching 9 bases. In germline, CDR1 is LNHDA, CDR2 SQIVND (reference sequence). V shed 6 bases, J shed 6 bases, and the junction held 11 bases outside the gene matches. CDR3 size: 15 residues.

V is TRBV7-6 and J is TRBJ1-5; D not resolved. There are 15 residues in the CDR3. V lost 1 base, J lost 9 bases, and 16 bases lay in between. Germline V gene sequence: CDR1 SGHVS, CDR2 FNYEAQ. The CDR3 loop reads CASSLVGVIRRPQHF. DNA of the CDR3: TGTGCCAGCAGCTTAGTCGGGGTCATCCGGCGGCCCCAGCATTTT.

This clone was observed at least ten times. The V and J genes are TRBV14 and TRBJ2-2, with a tentative D call TRBD1 (6 bases). Trimming shortened V by 3 bases and J by 0 bases, and 14 bases separated the two germline ends. The CDR3 consists of 17 residues. The V gene's germline CDR1 is SGHDN and CDR2 FVKESK. The CDR3 DNA sequence: TGTGCCAGCAGCCATAGCTTAGGGACAACGAACACCGGGGAGCTGTTTTTT. It translates to CASSHSLGTTNTGELFF.

The chain employs TRBV4-2 and TRBJ2-5; 8 bases map to TRBD1. The CDR3 runs to 17 residues. With V trimmed by 0 bases and J by 3 bases, 9 bases remained unmatched. Looked up from germline, CDR1 is LGHNA and CDR2 is YNFKEQ. The CDR3 spells CASSQDRLRTGKETQYF. In DNA, the CDR3 is TGTGCCAGCAGCCAAGACCGCCTTCGGACAGGGAAAGAGACCCAGTACTTC.

The rearrangement joins TRBV7-9 to TRBJ1-1; D gene ambiguous. The CDR3 has 13 residues. Germline CDR1 reads SEHNR; CDR2 reads FQNEAQ (reference sequence). The V end lost 1 base, the J end lost 1 base, and 4 bases lay between the germline ends. The CDR3 region is CASSLVANTEAFF. CDR3 sequence (DNA): TGTGCCAGCAGCTTAGTCGCGAACACTGAAGCTTTCTTT.

There are a few counts of this clone. The chain carries TRBV25-1 and TRBJ1-4, with D perhaps TRBD1 (5 bases). Trimming left V 3 bases short and J 4 bases short, with 9 bases between. The length of the CDR3 is 14 residues. CDR1 and CDR2 (germline): MGHDK, SYGVNS. The CDR3: CASSETVINEKLFF. In DNA, the CDR3 is TGTGCCAGCAGTGAGACAGTCATTAATGAAAAACTGTTTTTT.

V is TRBV11-2 and J is TRBJ2-1; possible D gene TRBD2, 5 bases. CDR3 size: 15 residues. Trimming removed 5 bases from V and 2 bases from J, with 13 bases in between. Per germline, CDR1 SGHAT and CDR2 FQNNGV. DNA of the CDR3: TGTGCCAGCAGCCCGGCGGGCGGACCCTACAATGAGCAGTTCTTC. It is translated as CASSPAGGPYNEQFF.

The chain recombines TRBV19 with TRBJ2-6; tentative D call: TRBD1 (5 bases). CDR1 and CDR2 (germline): LNHDA, SQIVND (reference sequence). Trimming stripped 7 bases from V and 4 bases from J, with 14 bases between. The CDR3 runs 15 residues. CDR3 in DNA: TGTGCCAGTAATGTGGGGCGGTCCGGGGCCAACGTCCTGACTTTC. This codes for CASNVGRSGANVLTF.

The rearrangement links TRBV10-3 to TRBJ2-5; 9 bases agree with TRBD1. The J call is uncertain, as TRBJ2-7 better fits the DNA end. Per the germline V gene, CDR1 is ENHRY and CDR2 is SYGVKD. The CDR3 runs 16 residues. The CDR3 sequence: CAISEAPGQGTHEQYF. The DNA of the CDR3 is TGTGCCATCAGTGAGGCACCGGGACAGGGTACCCACGAGCAGTACTTC.

V usage is TRBV11-2 and J usage is TRBJ2-7, with D perhaps TRBD2 (5 bases). The CDR3 spans 16 residues. Germline values: CDR1 SGHAT, CDR2 FQNNGV. Trimming removed 3 bases at V and 6 bases at J, with 21 bases between. The CDR3 here is CASSFHGEPAMSEQYF. DNA of the CDR3: TGTGCCAGCAGCTTCCACGGGGAGCCCGCGATGAGCGAGCAGTACTTC.

The rearrangement uses TRBV28 and TRBJ1-2; weak D call: TRBD1 (5 bases). The CDR3 is 14 amino acids. V was pared by 5 bases and J by 4 bases, with 14 bases between. Germline V gives CDR1 MDHEN, CDR2 SYDVKM. The CDR3 DNA reads as TGTGCCAGCAGTGCAGGGTCGGAGAGCTATGGCTACACCTTC. This sequence encodes CASSAGSESYGYTF.